The 7 T cell receptor beta chains below were found in one sample sequenced in a study of T cell responses to AZD1222 COVID-19 vaccine. The protocol was immunoSEQ multiplex PCR, while the TCRdb copy is restricted to in-frame clones and leaves out a portion. The repertoire holds 110,000 or so clones, with around nine tenths as singletons. Sample: peripheral blood, taken on day 0 of AZD1222 vaccination. The receptors shown here come from an adult in good health.

The V gene is TRBV12-3 or TRBV12-4, the J gene TRBJ1-1; the D is unclear. The CDR3 has 13 residues. V lost 1 base and J 6 bases, leaving 9 bases between the germline ends. The CDR3 is CASSLEGSAEAFF. The DNA of the CDR3 is TGTGCCAGCAGTTTAGAGGGCAGCGCTGAAGCTTTCTTT.

The chain combines TRBV9 with TRBJ2-2; no clear D. Germline CDR1 reads SGDLS; CDR2 reads YYNGEE. The V gene lost 0 bases and the J gene lost 7 bases, with 4 bases spanning the gap. This CDR3 is 12 amino acids long. The CDR3 here is CASSVEGGELFF. CDR3 sequence (DNA): TGTGCCAGCAGCGTAGAGGGCGGGGAGCTGTTTTTT.

The chain joins TRBV4-3 to TRBJ2-3; 8 bases fit TRBD1. Germline values: CDR1 LGHNA, CDR2 YSLEER. This CDR3 contains 16 residues. Germline trimming cut 1 base from V and 4 bases from J; bases unmatched to any gene: 7. CDR3 in amino acids: CASSQGRGQGSDTQYF. The CDR3 nucleotides are TGCGCCAGCAGCCAAGGGCGAGGACAGGGATCAGATACGCAGTATTTT.

This chain joins TRBV19 and TRBJ1-5; unclear D gene. The germline V gene has CDR1 LNHDA and CDR2 SQIVND (reference sequence). This CDR3 has 14 amino acids. The germline V and J ends were trimmed by 5 bases and 16 bases, with 24 bases remaining between them. The chain's CDR3 is CASSWAARNQPDHF. The CDR3 nucleotides read TGTGCCAGTAGTTGGGCGGCTCGTAATCAGCCCGATCATTTT. Full variable domain (remainder filled in from reference TRBV19 and TRBJ1-5): DGGITQSPKYLFRKEGQNVTLSCEQNLNHDAMYWYRQDPGQGLRLIYYSQIVNDFQKGDIAEGYSVSREKKESFPLTVTSAQKNPTAFYLCASSWAARNQPDHFGDGTRLSIL.

J is TRBJ2-7 and V is TRBV7-2; D gene unclear. Trimming stripped 3 bases from V and 3 bases from J, with 9 bases between. The CDR3 consists of 13 residues. CDR1 and CDR2 from the germline V gene are SGHTA and FQGNSA. The CDR3 nucleotides read TGTGCCAGCAGCTTTGGGCTATACTACGAGCAGTACTTC. It codes for CASSFGLYYEQYF.

This chain links TRBV25-1 with TRBJ2-5; the D call may be TRBD1 or TRBD2 (6 bases each). Germline V CDR1 and CDR2: MGHDK, SYGVNS. V was clipped by 0 bases and J by 5 bases, with 13 bases between them. The CDR3 extends over 15 amino acids. DNA of the CDR3: TGTGCCAGCAGTGAATATGGGGGGCTGGGGGAGACCCAGTACTTC. Residues: CASSEYGGLGETQYF. The full variable domain, in which reference TRBV25-1 and TRBJ2-5 provide the parts outside the CDR3, is EADIYQTPRYLVIGTGKKITLECSQTMGHDKMYWYQQDPGMELHLIHYSYGVNSTEKGDLSSESTVSRIRTEHFPLTLESARPSHTSQYLCASSEYGGLGETQYFGPGTRLLVL.

The J gene is TRBJ1-2, the V gene TRBV25-1; D is uncertain. Germline CDR1 is MGHDK and CDR2 is SYGVNS. This CDR3 region has 13 residues. Trimming took 4 bases from V and 5 from J, leaving 11 bases between them. CDR3 sequence (DNA): TGTGCCAGCAGTGCCCCCTGGCAGTATGGCTACACCTTC. Encoded protein: CASSAPWQYGYTF.